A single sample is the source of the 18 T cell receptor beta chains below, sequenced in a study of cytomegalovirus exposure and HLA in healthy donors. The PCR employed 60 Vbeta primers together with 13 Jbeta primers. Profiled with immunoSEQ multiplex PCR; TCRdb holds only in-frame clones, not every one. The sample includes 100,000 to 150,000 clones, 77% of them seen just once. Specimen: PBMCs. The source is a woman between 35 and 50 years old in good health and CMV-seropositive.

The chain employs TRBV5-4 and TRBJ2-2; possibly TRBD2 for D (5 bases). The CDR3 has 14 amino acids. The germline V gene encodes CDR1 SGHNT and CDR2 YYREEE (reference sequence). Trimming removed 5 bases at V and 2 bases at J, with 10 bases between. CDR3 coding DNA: TGTGCCAGCAGAAGGACGGGAAACACCGGGGAGCTGTTTTTT. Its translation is CASRRTGNTGELFF.

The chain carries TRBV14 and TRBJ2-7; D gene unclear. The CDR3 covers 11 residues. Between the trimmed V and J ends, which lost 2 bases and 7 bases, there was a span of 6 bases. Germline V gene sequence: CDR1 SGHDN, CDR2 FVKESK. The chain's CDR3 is CASSQLFEQYF. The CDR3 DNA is TGTGCCAGCAGCCAACTTTTTGAGCAGTACTTC. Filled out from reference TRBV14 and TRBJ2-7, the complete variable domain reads EAGVTQFPSHSVIEKGQTVTLRCDPISGHDNLYWYRRVMGKEIKFLLHFVKESKQDESGMPNNRFLAERTGGTYSTLKVQPAELEDSGVYFCASSQLFEQYFGPGTRLTVT.

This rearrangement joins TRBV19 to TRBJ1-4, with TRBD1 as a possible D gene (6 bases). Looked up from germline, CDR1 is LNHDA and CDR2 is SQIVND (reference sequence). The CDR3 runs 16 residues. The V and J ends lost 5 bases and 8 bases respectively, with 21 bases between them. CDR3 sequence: CASSPLRGGDGEKLFF. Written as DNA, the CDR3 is TGTGCCAGTAGTCCGCTGAGAGGGGGTGACGGCGAAAAACTGTTTTTT.

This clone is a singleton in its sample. The CDR3 coding sequence is TGTGCCAGCAGCTTGGGGCGGGAGGGTTACGAGCAGTACTTC. It encodes CASSLGREGYEQYF. The chain combines TRBV5-4 with TRBJ2-7, with 9 bases matching TRBD2. V was pared by 0 bases and J by 4 bases, with 2 bases of the junction left unmatched. The CDR3 covers 14 residues. Looked up from germline, CDR1 is SGHNT and CDR2 is YYREEE (reference sequence).

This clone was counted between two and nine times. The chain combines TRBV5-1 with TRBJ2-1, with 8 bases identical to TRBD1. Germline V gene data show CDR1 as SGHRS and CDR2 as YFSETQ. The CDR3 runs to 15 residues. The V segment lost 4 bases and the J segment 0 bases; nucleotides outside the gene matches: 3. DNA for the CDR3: TGCGCCAGCAGCCCGGGACAGGTCTCCTACAATGAGCAGTTCTTC. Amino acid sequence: CASSPGQVSYNEQFF.

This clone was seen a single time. The DNA of the CDR3 is TGTGCCAGCAGTTACCCCGTCTCCGGGGACCAAGAGACCCAGTACTTC. Its protein product is CASSYPVSGDQETQYF. The chain combines TRBV6-5 with TRBJ2-5, with a tentative D call TRBD2 (5 bases). V was pared by 2 bases and J by 0 bases, with 13 bases between. The length of the CDR3 is 16 residues. Germline V lookup: CDR1 MNHEY, CDR2 SVGAGI.

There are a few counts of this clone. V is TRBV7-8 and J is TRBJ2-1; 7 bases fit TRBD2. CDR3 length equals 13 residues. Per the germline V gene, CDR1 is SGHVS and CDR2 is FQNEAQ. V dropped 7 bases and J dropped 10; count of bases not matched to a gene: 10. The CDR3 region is CASISGREKEQFF. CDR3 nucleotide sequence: TGTGCCAGCATCTCCGGGCGGGAGAAAGAGCAGTTCTTC.

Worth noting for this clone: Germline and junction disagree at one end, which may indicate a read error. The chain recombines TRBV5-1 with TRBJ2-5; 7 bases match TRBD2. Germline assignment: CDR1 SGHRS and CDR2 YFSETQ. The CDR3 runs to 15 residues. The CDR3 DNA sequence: TGCGCCAGCAGCCGGGCAGGCGGGAGAGCGGAGATCCAGTACTTC. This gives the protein CASSRAGGRAEIQYF. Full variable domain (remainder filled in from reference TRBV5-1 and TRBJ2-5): KAGVTQTPRYLIKTRGQQVTLSCSPISGHRSVSWYQQTPGQGLQFLFEYFSETQRNKGNFPGRFSGRQFSNSRSEMNVSTLELGDSALYLCASSRAGGRAEIQYFGPGTRLLVL.

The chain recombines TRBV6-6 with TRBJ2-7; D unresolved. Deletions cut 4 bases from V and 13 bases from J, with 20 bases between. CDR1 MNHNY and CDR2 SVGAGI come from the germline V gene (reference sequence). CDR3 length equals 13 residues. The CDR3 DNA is TGTGCCAGCAGTTCCTCTCGAGGAATAAGGTCTTACTTC. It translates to CASSSSRGIRSYF.

Here the CDR3 DNA reads TGTGCCAGCAGCTGGAACAGGGGGCGAGGCACTGAAGCTTTCTTT. Its translation: CASSWNRGRGTEAFF. This sequence joins TRBV5-8 and TRBJ1-1, with TRBD1 matching over 9 bases. CDR1 is SGHTS and CDR2 is YDEGEE in the germline V gene. Trimming cost V 3 bases and J 4 bases; bases outside gene matches: 7. The CDR3 consists of 15 residues.

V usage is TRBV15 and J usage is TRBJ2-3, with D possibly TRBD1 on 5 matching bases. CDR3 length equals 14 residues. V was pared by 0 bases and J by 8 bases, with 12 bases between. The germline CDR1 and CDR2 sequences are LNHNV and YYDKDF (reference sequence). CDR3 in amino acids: CATSRDPAGRTQYF. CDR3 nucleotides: TGTGCCACCAGCAGAGATCCGGCAGGGCGTACGCAGTATTTT.

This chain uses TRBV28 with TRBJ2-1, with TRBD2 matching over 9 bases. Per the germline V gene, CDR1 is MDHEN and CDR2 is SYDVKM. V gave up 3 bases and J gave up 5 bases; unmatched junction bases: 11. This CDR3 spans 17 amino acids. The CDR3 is CASSFLPPGLANNEQFF. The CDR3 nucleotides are TGTGCCAGCAGTTTCCTCCCCCCGGGACTAGCTAACAATGAGCAGTTCTTC.

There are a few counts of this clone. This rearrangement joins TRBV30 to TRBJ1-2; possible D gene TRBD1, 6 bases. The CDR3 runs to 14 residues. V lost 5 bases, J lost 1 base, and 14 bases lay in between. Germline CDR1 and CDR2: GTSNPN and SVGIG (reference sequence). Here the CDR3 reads CAWLGGSFNYGYTF. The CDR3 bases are TGTGCCTGGCTAGGGGGATCCTTTAACTATGGCTACACCTTC.

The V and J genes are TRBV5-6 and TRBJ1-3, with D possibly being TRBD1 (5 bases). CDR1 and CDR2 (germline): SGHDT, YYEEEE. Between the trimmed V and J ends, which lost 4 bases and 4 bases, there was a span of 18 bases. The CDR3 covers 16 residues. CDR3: CASSPSGAFPGNTIYF. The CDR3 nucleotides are TGTGCCAGCAGCCCGAGTGGGGCGTTCCCAGGAAACACCATATATTTT.

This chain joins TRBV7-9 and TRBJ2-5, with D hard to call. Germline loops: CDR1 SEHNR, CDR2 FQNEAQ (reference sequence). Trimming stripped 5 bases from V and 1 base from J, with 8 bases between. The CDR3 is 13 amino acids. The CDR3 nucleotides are TGTGCCAGCAGCCCTTATAGCCAAGAGACCCAGTACTTC. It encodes CASSPYSQETQYF.

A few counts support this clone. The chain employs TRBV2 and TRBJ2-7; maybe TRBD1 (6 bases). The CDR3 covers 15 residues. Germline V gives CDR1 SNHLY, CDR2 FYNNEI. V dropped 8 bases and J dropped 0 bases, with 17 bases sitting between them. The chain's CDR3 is CASSWTAISSYEQYF. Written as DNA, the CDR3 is TGTGCCAGCTCCTGGACAGCCATCAGCTCCTACGAGCAGTACTTC.

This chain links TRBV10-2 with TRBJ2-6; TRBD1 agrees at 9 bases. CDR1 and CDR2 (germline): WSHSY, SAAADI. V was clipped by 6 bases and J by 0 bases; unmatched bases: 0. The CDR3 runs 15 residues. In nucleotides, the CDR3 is TGCGCCAGCAGGACAGGGGGCTCTGGGGCCAACGTCCTGACTTTC. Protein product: CASRTGGSGANVLTF.

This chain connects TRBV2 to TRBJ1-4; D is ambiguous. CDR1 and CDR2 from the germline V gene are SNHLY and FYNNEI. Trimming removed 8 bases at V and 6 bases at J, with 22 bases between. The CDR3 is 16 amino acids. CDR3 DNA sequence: TGTGCCAGCCTTAGCGGCGGGAGCCTAAGACATGAAAAACTGTTTTTT. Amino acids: CASLSGGSLRHEKLFF.